This TCR beta chain originates from a study of blood T cell repertoires in COVID-19. Germline CDR1 is MDHEN and CDR2 is SYDVKM. The CDR3 is 13 residues long. V shed 2 bases and J shed 5 bases, with 9 bases lying between them. Only in-frame clones appear in the TCRdb table, and some are missing; sequencing was by immunoSEQ multiplex PCR. The table has 70,000 to 95,000 clones, about 82% seen once; the top ten hold more than 15%. The chain recombines TRBV28 with TRBJ1-1; no reliable D call. The clonotype comes from an elderly man with active or convalescent COVID-19. Source material: peripheral blood. The CDR3 nucleotides are TGTGCCAGCAGTTTAGGAGGAGAGACTGAAGCTTTCTTT. Its protein is CASSLGGETEAFF.